The present T cell receptor (beta chain) was sequenced within a study of blood T cell repertoires in COVID-19. Study-wide context: T cells, B-cell-depleted T cells, or PBMCs provided the cDNA or gDNA that served as material.

CDR1 and CDR2 (germline): KGHSH, LQKENI. Trimming removed 1 base at V and 8 bases at J, with 15 bases between. CDR3 length: 16 amino acids. Only in-frame clones appear in the TCRdb table, and some are missing; sequencing was by immunoSEQ multiplex PCR. The sample records about 110,000 clones, approximately 85% being singletons. This chain uses TRBV18 with TRBJ1-6; TRBD1 might be the D (6 bases). The material sequenced was peripheral blood. This clonotype was obtained from a human donor in a cohort sampled during active COVID-19. The CDR3 sequence: CASSPRQAGTDSPLHF. The DNA of the CDR3 is TGTGCCAGCTCACCACGACAGGCCGGGACCGATTCACCCCTCCACTTT. Full variable domain (missing parts from reference TRBV18 and TRBJ1-6): NAGVMQNPRHLVRRRGQEARLRCSPMKGHSHVYWYRQLPEEGLKFMVYLQKENIIDESGMPKERFSAEFPKEGPSILRIQQVVRGDSAAYFCASSPRQAGTDSPLHFGNGTRLTVT.